These T cell receptor beta chains were read from a single sample in a study of T cell clones after liver transplantation. Here immunoSEQ multiplex PCR was the method, and the copy in TCRdb shows in-frame clones only, minus some. The sample holds roughly 15,000 clones, around 90% seen once. Material: CD8+ T cells from blood, obtained before liver transplant. The source of these receptors is a human donor who received a liver transplant. The CDR3 runs from the conserved cysteine through the conserved F or W. Fields, in order: D gene, V gene, J gene, clone size, CDR3 DNA, CDR3 protein. The D gene is left open where the match is weak. Not all rows give a size; the values are once, few, many and, for expanded clones, a class.

d_call: TRBD2; v_call: TRBV11-3; j_call: TRBJ2-7; clone_size: -; cdr3_nt: TGTGCCAGCAGCTTAGGTAGCGGGAGTGGATGGTACGAGCAGTACTTC; cdr3_aa: CASSLGSGSGWYEQYF
d_call: -; v_call: TRBV11-2; j_call: TRBJ2-4; clone_size: -; cdr3_nt: TGTGCCAGCAGTTTTCCCGGGAACGGCATTCAGTACTTC; cdr3_aa: CASSFPGNGIQYF
d_call: TRBD1; v_call: TRBV28; j_call: TRBJ1-1; clone_size: -; cdr3_nt: TGTGCCAGCAGTTCCTCCGGGACAGGGGCGCTGAACACTGAAGCTTTCTTT; cdr3_aa: CASSSSGTGALNTEAFF
d_call: TRBD1; v_call: TRBV11-3; j_call: TRBJ2-7; clone_size: -; cdr3_nt: TGTGCCAGCGGGTCGTCCAGGGGGACCTTCTACGAGCAGTACTTC; cdr3_aa: CASGSSRGTFYEQYF
d_call: -; v_call: TRBV5-1; j_call: TRBJ2-1; clone_size: -; cdr3_nt: TGCGCCAGCAGCTTGGCCGTAGGGGGAACTGAGCAGTTCTTC; cdr3_aa: CASSLAVGGTEQFF
d_call: -; v_call: TRBV2; j_call: TRBJ2-7; clone_size: -; cdr3_nt: TGTGCCCCTAGCAAATCAGGGAACGAGCAGTACTTC; cdr3_aa: CAPSKSGNEQYF
d_call: -; v_call: TRBV7-3; j_call: TRBJ2-1; clone_size: -; cdr3_nt: TGTGCCAGCAGCCAAGGGTCAGAGGATGAGCAGTTCTTC; cdr3_aa: CASSQGSEDEQFF
d_call: TRBD1; v_call: TRBV4-1; j_call: TRBJ2-7; clone_size: -; cdr3_nt: TGCGCCAGCAGCCAAGATCTCCAGGGGGCGTACTACGAGCAGTACTTC; cdr3_aa: CASSQDLQGAYYEQYF
d_call: -; v_call: TRBV6-6; j_call: TRBJ2-7; clone_size: -; cdr3_nt: TGTGCCAGCAGTGCAACTTCCGGCGGGACTTACGAGCAGTACTTC; cdr3_aa: CASSATSGGTYEQYF
d_call: -; v_call: TRBV6-1; j_call: TRBJ2-7; clone_size: -; cdr3_nt: TGTGCCAGCAATCTCAGGGGGGCCTACGAGCAGTACTTC; cdr3_aa: CASNLRGAYEQYF
d_call: -; v_call: TRBV6-6; j_call: TRBJ2-1; clone_size: -; cdr3_nt: TGTGCCAGCAGTTTTCGTGACGGGGGTGAGCAGTTCTTC; cdr3_aa: CASSFRDGGEQFF
d_call: TRBD2; v_call: TRBV28; j_call: TRBJ2-4; clone_size: once; cdr3_nt: TGTGCCAGCAGCTCCCCCATACTACTAGCGGGAGGGCTGGGCAAAAACATTCAGTACTTC; cdr3_aa: CASSSPILLAGGLGKNIQYF
d_call: -; v_call: TRBV21-1; j_call: TRBJ1-1; clone_size: -; cdr3_nt: TGTGCCAGCAGCCCTTACAGGAGAAACACTGAAGCTTTCTTT; cdr3_aa: CASSPYRRNTEAFF
d_call: TRBD1; v_call: TRBV9; j_call: TRBJ2-7; clone_size: -; cdr3_nt: TGTGCCAGCAGCGGCGGACAGGCCCCTCTCTACGAGCAGTACTTC; cdr3_aa: CASSGGQAPLYEQYF
d_call: -; v_call: TRBV7-9; j_call: TRBJ2-3; clone_size: -; cdr3_nt: TGTGCCAGCAGCACTGGGACACCGACTCGCACAGATACGCAGTATTTT; cdr3_aa: CASSTGTPTRTDTQYF
d_call: TRBD2; v_call: TRBV7-9; j_call: TRBJ2-1; clone_size: -; cdr3_nt: TGTGCCAGCAGCCCTACGGGCGGGAGTCCCTACAATGAGCAGTTCTTC; cdr3_aa: CASSPTGGSPYNEQFF
d_call: -; v_call: TRBV9; j_call: TRBJ2-1; clone_size: once; cdr3_nt: TGTGCCAGCAGCCCCGGTATTGAGCAGTTCTTC; cdr3_aa: CASSPGIEQFF
d_call: TRBD1; v_call: TRBV27; j_call: TRBJ2-1; clone_size: -; cdr3_nt: TGTGCCAGTACTCCGGGACAGCTTTACAATGAGCAGTTCTTC; cdr3_aa: CASTPGQLYNEQFF
d_call: TRBD2; v_call: TRBV7-6; j_call: TRBJ2-7; clone_size: -; cdr3_nt: TGTGCCAGCAGCTTCGGTTGGGGGGGGACTAGCGGGAGAGTCTACGAGCAGTACTTC; cdr3_aa: CASSFGWGGTSGRVYEQYF
d_call: TRBD2; v_call: TRBV4-1; j_call: TRBJ2-7; clone_size: once; cdr3_nt: TGCGCCAGCAGCCAAGTCCCTAGCGGGGTCTACGAGCAGTACTTC; cdr3_aa: CASSQVPSGVYEQYF
d_call: -; v_call: TRBV9; j_call: TRBJ2-2; clone_size: -; cdr3_nt: TGTGCCAGCAGCGCCTTGTCCCCCGGGGAGCTGTTTTTT; cdr3_aa: CASSALSPGELFF
d_call: -; v_call: TRBV9; j_call: TRBJ2-1; clone_size: -; cdr3_nt: TGTGCCAGCAGCTCTCCCCCGGCGTCCTACAATGAGCAGTTCTTC; cdr3_aa: CASSSPPASYNEQFF
d_call: -; v_call: TRBV6-1; j_call: TRBJ1-5; clone_size: few; cdr3_nt: TGTGCCAGCAGTGAGGGGACGGGCTTAAGCAATCAGCCCCAGCATTTT; cdr3_aa: CASSEGTGLSNQPQHF
d_call: -; v_call: TRBV14; j_call: TRBJ1-1; clone_size: -; cdr3_nt: TGTGCCAGCAGGCTTACAGGGTCGGTGAACACTGAAGCTTTCTTT; cdr3_aa: CASRLTGSVNTEAFF
d_call: -; v_call: TRBV29-1; j_call: TRBJ2-2; clone_size: -; cdr3_nt: TGCAGCGTTGAAGAACGGACCCCCGGGGAGCTGTTTTTT; cdr3_aa: CSVEERTPGELFF
d_call: TRBD1; v_call: TRBV19; j_call: TRBJ1-2; clone_size: -; cdr3_nt: TGTGCCAGCGGGACAGGGCGCTACACCTTC; cdr3_aa: CASGTGRYTF
d_call: TRBD1; v_call: TRBV27; j_call: TRBJ2-7; clone_size: -; cdr3_nt: TGTGCCAGCAGCCCATCGACAGGGGGCATATCCTACGAGCAGTACTTC; cdr3_aa: CASSPSTGGISYEQYF
d_call: TRBD1; v_call: TRBV27; j_call: TRBJ1-2; clone_size: -; cdr3_nt: TGTGCCAGCAGTTTATCGGGGACAGTTTTAGGCTACACCTTC; cdr3_aa: CASSLSGTVLGYTF
d_call: -; v_call: TRBV28; j_call: TRBJ2-1; clone_size: -; cdr3_nt: TGTGCCAGCAGTTTACCGGGCCTAAGCTCCTACAATGAGCAGTTCTTC; cdr3_aa: CASSLPGLSSYNEQFF
d_call: -; v_call: TRBV7-2; j_call: TRBJ2-2; clone_size: -; cdr3_nt: TGTGCCAGCAGCTTAGAAATCGGGGAGCTGTTTTTT; cdr3_aa: CASSLEIGELFF
d_call: -; v_call: TRBV5-1; j_call: TRBJ2-1; clone_size: -; cdr3_nt: TGCGCCAGCAGCGTCGGACCGTACAATGAGCAGTTCTTC; cdr3_aa: CASSVGPYNEQFF
d_call: -; v_call: TRBV5-4; j_call: TRBJ2-2; clone_size: -; cdr3_nt: TGTGCCAGCAGCTTCCAGGACCGTTGGGCCGGGGAGCTGTTTTTT; cdr3_aa: CASSFQDRWAGELFF
d_call: -; v_call: TRBV18; j_call: TRBJ2-1; clone_size: -; cdr3_nt: TGTGCCAGCTCACCATTTAGCGGAGGCGTCTACAATGAGCAGTTCTTC; cdr3_aa: CASSPFSGGVYNEQFF
d_call: -; v_call: TRBV12-5; j_call: TRBJ2-7; clone_size: -; cdr3_nt: TGTGCTAGTGGCCCCTTCGGCTACGAGCAGTACTTC; cdr3_aa: CASGPFGYEQYF
d_call: -; v_call: TRBV5-1; j_call: TRBJ2-3; clone_size: -; cdr3_nt: TGCGCCAGCAGCTTGGCCCCACAAGATACGCAGTATTTT; cdr3_aa: CASSLAPQDTQYF
d_call: -; v_call: TRBV11-3; j_call: TRBJ1-1; clone_size: -; cdr3_nt: TGTGCCAGCGATACTTCGGCGGGGAACACTGAAGCTTTCTTT; cdr3_aa: CASDTSAGNTEAFF
d_call: TRBD1; v_call: TRBV11-2; j_call: TRBJ2-2; clone_size: -; cdr3_nt: TGTGCCAGCAGCTTCTCCAGGGGGCCCGGGGAGCTGTTTTTT; cdr3_aa: CASSFSRGPGELFF
d_call: -; v_call: TRBV7-3; j_call: TRBJ2-3; clone_size: -; cdr3_nt: TGTGCCAGCAGCTTGGGGACTAGCACAGATACGCAGTATTTT; cdr3_aa: CASSLGTSTDTQYF
d_call: -; v_call: TRBV18; j_call: TRBJ2-7; clone_size: -; cdr3_nt: TGTGCCAGCTCACCAACGACATGGGGTCTAGACGAGCAGTACTTC; cdr3_aa: CASSPTTWGLDEQYF
d_call: TRBD1; v_call: TRBV28; j_call: TRBJ1-6; clone_size: -; cdr3_nt: TGTGCCAGCAGTTACACAGGGGACGGCTCACCCCTCCACTTT; cdr3_aa: CASSYTGDGSPLHF
d_call: -; v_call: TRBV7-9; j_call: TRBJ2-7; clone_size: -; cdr3_nt: TGTGCCAGCAGCTTAGCGGCCCCCGGCGACGAGCAGTACTTC; cdr3_aa: CASSLAAPGDEQYF